This T cell receptor (beta chain) was identified during a study of OX40 agonist ivuxolimab in advanced cancers. Study background: Each patient was given ivuxolimab into a vein every 2 weeks, at 0.01 to 10 mg/kg. The study's findings and limits: Low normalized clonal expansion also occurred in some nonresponding patients. The mean number of expanded clones was higher in CD8+ T cells than in CD4+.

As for this clone: What it recognizes is unknown.

There are 13 residues in the CDR3. The germline V gene has CDR1 SQVTM and CDR2 ANQGSEA. The V gene end was trimmed by 2 bases and the J gene end by 10 bases; junction bases not matched to a gene: 10. Repertoires were generated with immunoSEQ multiplex PCR, while TCRdb's copy carries only in-frame clones and drops some. Here the sample spans around 67,000 clones, 65% to 90% being singletons. This sample comprised CD4+ or CD8+ T cells sorted from blood, obtained in a trial of the OX40 agonist ivuxolimab. The clonotype comes from an adult with an advanced solid tumor such as melanoma, head and neck, liver or kidney cancer. The chain carries TRBV29-1 and TRBJ1-1; TRBD1 matches 7 bases. The CDR3 coding sequence is TGCAGCGTTGAACCACGAACAGGGGAACGAGCTTTCTTT. This sequence encodes CSVEPRTGERAFF.